The clone carrying this TCR beta chain was seen a handful of times. This sample is drawn from a study of T-cell memory formation after mild COVID-19. Overall study context: Clustering of TCRs was largely donor specific.

TCRdb analysed the 5' RACE reads with MiXCR anew, one entry per CDR3 protein. Among 390,000 or so distinct CDR3 sequences listed, about 16% were seen once. V was pared by 3 bases and J by 6 bases, with 9 bases between. Germline lookup yields CDR1 SGHTA and CDR2 FQGTGA. CDR3 length: 13 amino acids. The gene calls are TRBV7-3 and TRBJ2-1, with D possibly being TRBD1 (6 bases). The TCR was taken from a man between 18 and 29 years old who had mild COVID-19 (a few samples of this study predate the infection). Cell type and time point are not known. The specimen sequenced was PBMCs or a T cell subset sorted from them (not recorded which). As DNA, the CDR3 is TGTGCCAGCAGCTTCAGGGGAGCCAATGAGCAGTTCTTC. The encoded protein is CASSFRGANEQFF.